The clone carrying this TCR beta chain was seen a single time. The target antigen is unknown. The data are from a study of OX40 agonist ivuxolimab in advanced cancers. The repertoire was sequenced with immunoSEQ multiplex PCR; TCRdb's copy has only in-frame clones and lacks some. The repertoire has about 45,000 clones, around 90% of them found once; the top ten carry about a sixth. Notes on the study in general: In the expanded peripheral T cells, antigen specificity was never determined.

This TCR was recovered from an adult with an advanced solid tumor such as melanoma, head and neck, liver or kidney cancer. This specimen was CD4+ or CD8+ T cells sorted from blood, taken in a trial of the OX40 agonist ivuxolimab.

CDR3 loop: CSVEDEGGAYDGYTF. CDR3 in DNA: TGCAGCGTTGAAGATGAAGGGGGAGCGTACGATGGCTACACCTTC. V usage is TRBV29-1 and J usage is TRBJ1-2; a weak D match, TRBD1 (6 bases). Trimming removed 0 bases from V and 6 bases from J, with 17 bases in between. Germline lookup yields CDR1 SQVTM and CDR2 ANQGSEA. The CDR3 loop spans 15 amino acids.